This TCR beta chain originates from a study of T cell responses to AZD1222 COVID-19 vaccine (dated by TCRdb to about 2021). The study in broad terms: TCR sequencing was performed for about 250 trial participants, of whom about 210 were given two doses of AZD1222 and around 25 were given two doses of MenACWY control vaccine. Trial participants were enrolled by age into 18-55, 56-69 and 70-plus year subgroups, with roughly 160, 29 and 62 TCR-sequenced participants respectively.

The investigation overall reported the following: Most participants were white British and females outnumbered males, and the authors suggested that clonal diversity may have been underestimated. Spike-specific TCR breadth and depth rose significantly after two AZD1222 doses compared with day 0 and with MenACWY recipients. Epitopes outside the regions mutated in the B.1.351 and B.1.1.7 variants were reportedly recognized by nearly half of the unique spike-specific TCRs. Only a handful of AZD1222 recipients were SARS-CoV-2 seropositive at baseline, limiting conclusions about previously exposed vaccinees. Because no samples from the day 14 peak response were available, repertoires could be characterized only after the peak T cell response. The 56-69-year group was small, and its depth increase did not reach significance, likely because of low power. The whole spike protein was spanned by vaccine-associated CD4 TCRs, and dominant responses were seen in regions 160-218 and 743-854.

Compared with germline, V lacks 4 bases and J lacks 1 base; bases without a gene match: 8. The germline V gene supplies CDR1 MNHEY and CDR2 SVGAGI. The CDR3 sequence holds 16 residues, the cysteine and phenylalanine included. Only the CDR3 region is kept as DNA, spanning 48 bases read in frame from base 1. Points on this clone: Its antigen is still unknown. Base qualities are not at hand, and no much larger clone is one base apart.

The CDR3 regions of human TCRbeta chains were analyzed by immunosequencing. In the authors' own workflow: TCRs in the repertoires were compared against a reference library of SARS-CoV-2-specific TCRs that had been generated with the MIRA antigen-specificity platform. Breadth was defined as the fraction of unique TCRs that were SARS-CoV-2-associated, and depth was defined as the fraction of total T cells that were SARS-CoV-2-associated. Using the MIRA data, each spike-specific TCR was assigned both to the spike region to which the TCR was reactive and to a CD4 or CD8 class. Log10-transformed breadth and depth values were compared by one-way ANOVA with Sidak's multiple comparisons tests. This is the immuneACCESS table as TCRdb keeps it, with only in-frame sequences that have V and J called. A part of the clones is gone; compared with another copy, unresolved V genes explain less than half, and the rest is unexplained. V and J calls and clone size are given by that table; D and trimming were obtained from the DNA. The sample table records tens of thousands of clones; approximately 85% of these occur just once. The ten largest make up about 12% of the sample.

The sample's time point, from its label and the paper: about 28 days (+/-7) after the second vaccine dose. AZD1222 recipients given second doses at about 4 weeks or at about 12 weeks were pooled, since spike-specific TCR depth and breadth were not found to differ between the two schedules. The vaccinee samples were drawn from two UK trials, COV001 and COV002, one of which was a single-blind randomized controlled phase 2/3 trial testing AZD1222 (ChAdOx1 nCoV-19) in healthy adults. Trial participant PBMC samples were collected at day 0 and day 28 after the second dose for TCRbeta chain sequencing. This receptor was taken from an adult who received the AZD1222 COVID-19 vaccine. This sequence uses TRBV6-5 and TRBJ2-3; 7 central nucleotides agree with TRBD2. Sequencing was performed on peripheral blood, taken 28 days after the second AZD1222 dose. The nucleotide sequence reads TGTGCCAGCAGTTCTCGGGGGAGGGTCGGCACAGATACGCAGTATTTT. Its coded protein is CASSSRGRVGTDTQYF.